The rows below give T cell receptor beta chains drawn from one sample of a study of CD8+ T cells in alopecia areata. Only in-frame clones appear in the TCRdb table, and some are missing; sequencing was by immunoSEQ multiplex PCR. This sample yields approximately 210,000 clones, of which approximately 40% are seen a single time; roughly 2.8% belongs to the top ten. This specimen was CD4+ T cells sorted from blood, taken at approximately week 36, from a patient treated with tofacitinib. These receptors all come from a human donor with alopecia areata. CDR3s include the opening cysteine and the closing phenylalanine or tryptophan. Fields, in order: D gene, J gene, clone size, V gene, CDR3 protein, CDR3 DNA. The D gene is left open where the match is weak. Expanded clones are given a class, and other clones once, few, many or no size at all.

NA	TRBJ2-2	few	TRBV7-2	CASSSEALTGELFF	TGTGCCAGCAGCAGTGAGGCCCTCACCGGGGAGCTGTTTTTT
TRBD2	TRBJ2-7	NA	TRBV29-1	CSVRGLAGIYEQYF	TGCAGCGTCCGAGGACTAGCGGGAATCTACGAGCAGTACTTC
NA	TRBJ1-5	NA	TRBV19	CASSTRGADGGGPQHF	TGTGCCAGTAGTACGAGAGGAGCGGACGGAGGTGGGCCCCAGCATTTT
NA	TRBJ2-7	once	TRBV7-2	CASSFLSESYEQYF	TGTGCCAGCAGCTTTTTGTCAGAATCCTACGAGCAGTACTTC
NA	TRBJ2-2	NA	TRBV19	CASRHRDANTGELFF	TGTGCCAGTAGGCACAGGGACGCGAACACCGGGGAGCTGTTTTTT
NA	TRBJ2-2	few	TRBV30	CAWSVLGGTGELFF	TGTGCCTGGAGTGTACTTGGGGGAACCGGGGAGCTGTTTTTT
TRBD1	TRBJ2-5	NA	TRBV29-1	CSGSGTGVETQYF	TGCAGCGGCTCCGGGACAGGGGTAGAGACCCAGTACTTC
NA	TRBJ2-1	once	TRBV15	CATSRPRATIYNEQFF	TGTGCCACCAGCCGACCACGGGCGACCATCTACAATGAGCAGTTCTTC
TRBD1	TRBJ1-4	NA	TRBV5-1	CASSVTGLGEKLFF	TGCGCCAGCAGCGTGACAGGGTTGGGAGAAAAACTGTTTTTT
NA	TRBJ2-1	NA	TRBV29-1	CSVSTRGLHNEQFF	TGCAGCGTCAGTACTAGGGGTCTTCACAATGAGCAGTTCTTC
NA	TRBJ2-2	NA	TRBV5-1	CASSLRLEPTGELFF	TGCGCCAGCAGCTTGAGGCTCGAACCAACCGGGGAGCTGTTTTTT
TRBD1	TRBJ2-6	NA	TRBV5-1	CASSFGQAGANVLTF	TGCGCCAGCAGTTTCGGACAGGCTGGGGCCAACGTCCTGACTTTC
NA	TRBJ2-1	NA	TRBV14	CASSQGSRTNEQFF	TGTGCCAGCAGCCAAGGGTCTCGAACCAATGAGCAGTTCTTC
NA	TRBJ2-2	NA	TRBV29-1	CSVLGVRELFF	TGCAGCGTTCTGGGGGTCCGGGAGCTGTTTTTT
NA	TRBJ1-1	NA	TRBV18	CASSPRVTVNTEAFF	TGTGCCAGCTCACCACGGGTGACAGTTAACACTGAAGCTTTCTTT
TRBD1	TRBJ2-7	few	TRBV28	CASTPTGTGDYEQYF	TGTGCCAGCACTCCAACCGGGACAGGGGACTACGAGCAGTACTTC
NA	TRBJ2-7	NA	TRBV20-1	CSAGELEQQYF	TGCAGTGCCGGGGAGTTGGAGCAGCAGTACTTC
NA	TRBJ1-5	once	TRBV27	CASRGALTGQPQHF	TGTGCCAGCCGAGGGGCCCTCACTGGGCAGCCCCAGCATTTT
TRBD2	TRBJ2-5	NA	TRBV6-6	CASSWGLEGTQYF	TGTGCCAGCAGCTGGGGACTAGAAGGGACCCAGTACTTC
NA	TRBJ2-4	many	TRBV9	CASSAHGPIQYF	TGTGCCAGCAGCGCACACGGTCCCATTCAGTACTTC
TRBD2	TRBJ2-2	NA	TRBV11-2	CASSLGWTSVQIGLFF	TGTGCCAGCAGCTTAGGATGGACTAGCGTACAGATAGGGCTGTTTTTT
NA	TRBJ2-6	NA	TRBV5-1	CASSRDGSGANVLTF	TGCGCCAGCAGCCGGGACGGCTCTGGGGCCAACGTCCTGACTTTC
NA	TRBJ2-3	NA	TRBV4-2	CASSQDRGRDRADTQYF	TGTGCCAGCAGCCAAGATAGGGGTCGGGACCGGGCAGATACGCAGTATTTT
TRBD1	TRBJ1-2	NA	TRBV18	CASSRDSSNGYTF	TGTGCCAGCTCACGGGACAGCTCCAATGGCTACACCTTC
NA	TRBJ2-7	NA	TRBV5-1	CASSSFQGGVSYEQYF	TGCGCCAGCAGCTCGTTTCAGGGTGGGGTCTCCTACGAGCAGTACTTC
NA	TRBJ1-1	NA	TRBV6-5	CASKPLGQNTEAFF	TGTGCCAGCAAGCCCTTGGGGCAAAACACTGAAGCTTTCTTT
NA	TRBJ1-4	NA	TRBV4-1	CASSQPHEKLFF	TGCGCCAGCAGCCAACCACATGAAAAACTGTTTTTT
TRBD2	TRBJ2-1	NA	TRBV6-6	CASSSPPTSGKQFF	TGTGCCAGCAGTTCGCCTCCGACTAGCGGAAAGCAGTTCTTC
NA	TRBJ2-6	few	TRBV5-4	CASGAASGANVLTF	TGTGCCAGCGGGGCGGCATCTGGGGCCAACGTCCTGACTTTC
NA	TRBJ2-4	few	TRBV5-4	CASSQGPLQNIQYF	TGTGCCAGCAGCCAGGGCCCCCTTCAGAACATTCAGTACTTC
NA	TRBJ1-3	NA	TRBV5-1	CASMRGSSGNTIYF	TGCGCCAGCATGCGTGGGAGCTCTGGAAACACCATATATTTT
NA	TRBJ2-1	few	TRBV11-2	CASSRGGTGNEQFF	TGTGCCAGCAGCCGCGGAGGGACGGGGAATGAGCAGTTCTTC
TRBD1	TRBJ2-7	NA	TRBV5-1	CASSSGQGGSEQYF	TGCGCCAGCAGCTCCGGACAGGGGGGAAGCGAGCAGTACTTC
NA	TRBJ2-3	NA	TRBV14	CASSQEGPTYTDTQYF	TGTGCCAGCAGCCAAGAAGGTCCTACTTACACAGATACGCAGTATTTT
NA	TRBJ2-7	NA	TRBV29-1	CSVGSRVSIRDEQYF	TGCAGCGTTGGGTCAAGGGTTAGTATTCGGGACGAGCAGTACTTC
TRBD1	TRBJ2-7	few	TRBV5-1	CASSLGQGSYEQYF	TGCGCCAGCAGCTTGGGACAGGGAAGCTACGAGCAGTACTTC
TRBD1	TRBJ1-1	NA	TRBV27	CASSPTWTGITEAFF	TGTGCCAGCAGTCCCACATGGACAGGAATAACTGAAGCTTTCTTT
NA	TRBJ2-7	NA	TRBV7-9	CASSLTGLEQYF	TGTGCCAGCAGCTTAACGGGGCTCGAGCAGTACTTC
NA	TRBJ1-5	few	TRBV21-1	CATPGISNQPQHF	TGTGCCACACCAGGGATTAGCAATCAGCCCCAGCATTTT
NA	TRBJ2-7	NA	TRBV27	CASSLSGPVGEQYF	TGTGCCAGCAGTTTAAGTGGCCCGGTCGGGGAGCAGTACTTC
NA	TRBJ2-5	NA	TRBV7-2	CASSPRQETQYF	TGTGCCAGCAGCCCCCGCCAAGAGACCCAGTACTTC
NA	TRBJ2-4	NA	TRBV30	CAWSVSGAKNIQYF	TGTGCCTGGAGTGTATCCGGAGCCAAAAACATTCAGTACTTC
TRBD2	TRBJ2-1	NA	TRBV29-1	CSVQKSGRNYNEQFF	TGCAGCGTTCAAAAGTCCGGGAGGAACTACAATGAGCAGTTCTTC
NA	TRBJ2-3	NA	TRBV18	CASTQSFTDTQYF	TGTGCCAGCACTCAATCCTTTACAGATACGCAGTATTTT
TRBD2	TRBJ2-7	few	TRBV9	CASSEGTSAYEQYF	TGTGCCAGCAGCGAGGGGACTAGCGCCTACGAGCAGTACTTC
NA	TRBJ2-7	NA	TRBV5-1	CASSLGRTSYEQYF	TGCGCCAGCAGCTTGGGACGGACCTCCTACGAGCAGTACTTC
NA	TRBJ2-1	once	TRBV7-9	CASSLAGSSYNEQFF	TGTGCCAGCAGCTTAGCCGGTAGCTCCTACAATGAGCAGTTCTTC
NA	TRBJ2-7	NA	TRBV11-2	CASSLEHSYKQYF	TGTGCCAGCAGCTTAGAGCACAGTTACAAGCAGTACTTC
TRBD1	TRBJ2-7	NA	TRBV25-1	CASRGPGTALYEQYF	TGTGCCAGCAGAGGGCCAGGGACAGCTCTCTACGAGCAGTACTTC
NA	TRBJ1-5	many	TRBV9	CASSPSTEYQPQHF	TGTGCCAGCAGCCCGTCGACCGAGTATCAGCCCCAGCATTTT
TRBD2	TRBJ2-1	NA	TRBV5-1	CASSLALAGVGEQFF	TGCGCCAGCAGCTTGGCCCTAGCGGGAGTCGGTGAGCAGTTCTTC
NA	TRBJ2-5	few	TRBV4-1	CASSQWTGTSQETQYF	TGCGCCAGCAGCCAATGGACAGGGACTAGCCAAGAGACCCAGTACTTC
NA	TRBJ1-1	few	TRBV30	CAWSGNRDTEAFF	TGTGCCTGGAGTGGAAACAGGGACACTGAAGCTTTCTTT